The source of this TCR beta chain is a study of resident and recirculating memory T cells in vitiligo. Study-wide results and limits: Different lesions suggested infiltration by different T cell clones. Clonality differed among vitiligo lesions, with no unique dominant clone.

Patients had to be free of confetti depigmentation, indicating active vitiligo. From germline, CDR1 is PRHDT and CDR2 FYEKMQ (reference sequence). This CDR3 is 14 amino acids long. Deletions cut 0 bases from V and 3 bases from J, with 9 bases between. The repertoire was sequenced with immunoSEQ multiplex PCR; TCRdb's copy has only in-frame clones and lacks some. The sample shows approximately 69,000 clones, more than 85% of them seen only once. Concerning this clone: The antigen remains unidentified.

The sequence was collected from a male donor with vitiligo. The V and J genes are TRBV13 and TRBJ2-7; no clear D. Sequenced: blood. The CDR3 DNA reads TGTGCCAGCAGCTTAGGGGGCGTCCTCTACGAGCAGTACTTC. It specifies CASSLGGVLYEQYF. The entire variable domain, with the rest obtained from reference TRBV13 and TRBJ2-7, is as follows: AAGVIQSPRHLIKEKRETATLKCYPIPRHDTVYWYQQGPGQDPQFLISFYEKMQSDKGSIPDRFSAQQFSDYHSELNMSSLELGDSALYFCASSLGGVLYEQYFGPGTRLTVT.